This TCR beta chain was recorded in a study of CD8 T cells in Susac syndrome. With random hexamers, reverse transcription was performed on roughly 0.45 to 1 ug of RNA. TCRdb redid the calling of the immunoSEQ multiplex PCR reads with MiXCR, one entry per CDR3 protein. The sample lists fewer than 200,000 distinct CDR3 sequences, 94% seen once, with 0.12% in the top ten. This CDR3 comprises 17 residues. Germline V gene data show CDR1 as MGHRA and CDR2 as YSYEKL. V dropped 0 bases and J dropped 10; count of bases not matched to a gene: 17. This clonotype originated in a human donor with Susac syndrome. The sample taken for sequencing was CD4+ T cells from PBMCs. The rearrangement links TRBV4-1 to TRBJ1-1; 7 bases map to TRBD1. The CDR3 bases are TGCGCCAGCAGCCAAGATACCCCCCGGACAGGACGGAAGGGAGCTTTCTTT. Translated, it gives CASSQDTPRTGRKGAFF.